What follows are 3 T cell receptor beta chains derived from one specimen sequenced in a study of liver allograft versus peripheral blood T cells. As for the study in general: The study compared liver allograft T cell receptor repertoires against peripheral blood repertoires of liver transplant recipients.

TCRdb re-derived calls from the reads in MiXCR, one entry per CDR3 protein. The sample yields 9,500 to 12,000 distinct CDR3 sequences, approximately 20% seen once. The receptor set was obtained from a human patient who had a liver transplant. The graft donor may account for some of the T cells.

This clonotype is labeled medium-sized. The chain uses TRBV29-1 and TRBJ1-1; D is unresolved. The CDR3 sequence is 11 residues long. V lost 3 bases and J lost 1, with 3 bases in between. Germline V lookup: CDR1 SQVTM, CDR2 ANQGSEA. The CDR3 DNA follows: TGCAGCGTTGAGGGGAACACTGAAGCTTTCTTT. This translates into CSVEGNTEAFF.

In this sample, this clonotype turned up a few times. In DNA, the CDR3 is TGTGCCAGTAGTGTCGACAATTTCGGGGAGCTGTTTTTT. The encoded protein is CASSVDNFGELFF. The rearrangement links TRBV19 to TRBJ2-2; D gene uncertain. CDR3 size: 13 residues. CDR1 LNHDA and CDR2 SQIVND come from the germline V gene (reference sequence). V lost 5 bases, J lost 7 bases, and 11 bases lay in between.

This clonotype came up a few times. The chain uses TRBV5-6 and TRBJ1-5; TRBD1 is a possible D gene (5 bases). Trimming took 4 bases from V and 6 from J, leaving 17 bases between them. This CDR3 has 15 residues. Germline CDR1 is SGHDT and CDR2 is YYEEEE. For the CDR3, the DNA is TGTGCCAGCAGCCTTCTCCTGGGGGAAGCTCAGCCCCAGCATTTT. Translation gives CASSLLLGEAQPQHF. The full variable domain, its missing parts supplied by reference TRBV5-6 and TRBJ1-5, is DAGVTQSPTHLIKTRGQQVTLRCSPKSGHDTVSWYQQALGQGPQFIFQYYEEEERQRGNFPDRFSGHQFPNYSSELNVNALLLGDSALYLCASSLLLGEAQPQHFGDGTRLSIL.